This TCR beta chain was sequenced for a study of blood T cell repertoires in COVID-19. Study in general: Spain, Italy and the United States supplied samples that represented acute and convalescent COVID-19. The cDNA or gDNA used as material had been derived from T cells, B-cell-depleted T cells, or PBMCs.

This CDR3 comprises 14 residues. In germline, CDR1 is MGHRA, CDR2 YSYEKL. The V and J ends lost 3 bases and 9 bases, in that order; junction bases with no gene match: 8. Original processing methods: Estimation of nucleated cell counts was performed using reference gene primer amplification. TCRdb's copy holds only in-frame clones and misses some; the assay was immunoSEQ multiplex PCR. Clone size and V and J calls were adopted from that table, with D and trimming inferred from the DNA. The table lists some 270,000 clones, 84% of them singletons, with approximately 1.4% in the top ten. The chain carries TRBV4-1 and TRBJ2-7, with 10 bases fitting TRBD1. The TCR sequence derives from a woman in her forties who had recovered from COVID-19. Sequencing used peripheral blood. In nucleotides, the CDR3 is TGCGCCAGCAGCCACCCTGGGGACAGGGGACGGCAGTACTTC. Protein: CASSHPGDRGRQYF.